This TCR beta chain was retrieved from a study of cytomegalovirus exposure and HLA in healthy donors (dated by TCRdb to the late 2010s). Looking at the study overall: In an earlier analysis of under 600 of the donors, 276 Gb of sequence data and 100 million or so unique TCR beta sequences from 150 million to 200 million T cells were reported. The study aimed to test whether signatures of past pathogen exposure could be identified by cataloging public T cell receptors. HLA typing included class I and class II loci at four-digit resolution. A separate validation cohort of some 130 different subjects was used in addition to the approximately 610-subject first cohort. Typing coverage differed by locus: A, B, C, DRB1 and DQB1 were typed in roughly 629-630 donors, DQA1 in 522, DPA1 in some 570, and DPB1 in 400 to 480. Rather than drawing on any new phenotypic data, the later analysis identified candidate immune exposures from TCR beta sequences and the way those sequences occurred across donors. A few DR-DQ haplotypes were handled as single units for association and clustering because linkage in the cohort was strong. A later analysis re-analyzed previously published TCR beta repertoires from 660 or so donors and added high-resolution HLA genotyping to study TCR occurrence patterns. Alongside the repertoire data, information on donor age, sex, ethnicity and CMV serostatus was compiled. Of the 350 to 450 genotyped donors, approximately 83% fell in the genetic ancestry cluster associated with self-reported Caucasian donors. The study used immunosequencing to profile the T cell repertoires of approximately 630 subjects and linked those repertoires to cytomegalovirus serostatus. Every discovery cohort repertoire had been produced on one sequencing platform. An early release covering about 600 HLA-typed donors comprised 250 to 350 gigabases of sequencing data and around 80 million unique TCR sequences. To decide whether each TCR beta V gene segment behaved as functional or pseudogenic, an earlier analysis of some 600 of the donors relied on high-throughput TCR beta sequencing. The study combined high-throughput TCR immunosequencing, statistical association of individual TCRs with disease status, and machine learning to predict cytomegalovirus infection status. On average, roughly 240,000 unique TCR beta nucleotide sequences were sequenced per donor among 398 genotyped donors of the cohort, with 15% to 20% of those sequences being non-productive. Genome-wide SNP genotypes for about 55% of the roughly 670 donors were used in a later genetic analysis, which treated that subset as a discovery cohort. General study outcomes and caveats: A group of highly shared sequence variants was considered likely to be a technical artifact of the sequencing pipeline. At a false discovery rate of 0.05, a later analysis linked around 15,000 TCR beta sequences to specific HLA alleles. The presence/absence analyses assumed that sequencing depth was roughly uniform across donors, and that assumption may not be true. CMV serostatus was the only immune exposure information available for the cohort. In vitro tests confirmed that a few of the cytomegalovirus-associated TCR beta chains recognize cytomegalovirus antigens. The earlier analysis of about 600 of the donors excluded some 15 rarely observed V segments, including chromosome 9 orphons, because counts were too low. In a later analysis, most CMV-associated TCR beta chains were found to appear HLA-restricted, with HLA associations seemingly driven largely by CMV exposure. A later analysis found that HLA-associated TCR beta chains were more clonally expanded and had lower generation probabilities than equally common non-associated chains. HLA typing was unavailable for some donors at each locus, so association tests used only the typed subset. Assigning TCR associations to individual alleles was difficult when HLA alleles, especially DR and DQ, strongly co-occurred. In a later genetic analysis, a missense DCLRE1C variant was associated with V-gene and J-gene trimming of TCR beta chains, and the association was replicated in an independent cohort. In both the original and validation cohorts, the classifier was reported to diagnose cytomegalovirus status with high specificity and sensitivity. Compared with the roughly 670-donor mean, donors in an Asian-associated ancestry cluster had fewer N-insertions in productive TCRs, according to a later genetic analysis. Most TCR sequences were seen in very few donors, while some public TCRs were found in many individuals. Some IMGT-functional V segments, including TRBV6-2 and TRBV6-3, could not be told apart with the 87-base-pair reads, so those segments were excluded. Correlated functional status among segregating V segments might reflect linkage disequilibrium, but an unknown experimental factor could not be ruled out. A further reported finding was that TCR beta sequences accurately predicted the HLA-A and HLA-B alleles for most subjects in the first cohort. The cohort was sequenced for TCR beta chains only, and without alpha or paired-chain data the features that could be detected were limited. In an earlier analysis of roughly 560 of the donors, most TCR beta V segments were observed in productive rearrangements about 90% or about 30% of the time, broadly matching IMGT annotations. A later analysis reported that several top co-occurrence clusters appeared linked to parvovirus B19, influenza, CMV and Epstein-Barr virus. A later analysis found that TCR association rates varied across HLA loci, with DRB1 alleles showing the most associated TCRs and HLA-C alleles the fewest. The authors suggested that the approach could potentially be generalized to other disease states and immunological phenotypes. In the study, about 150 TCR beta chains were listed as associated with cytomegalovirus.

The CDR3 numbers 13 residues from cysteine through phenylalanine. The DNA shown is the 39-base CDR3, in frame from base 1. According to the germline V gene, CDR1 reads SGHRS and CDR2 reads YFSETQ. Trimming accounts for 4 bases at V and 2 bases at J, while the number of junction bases matched to no gene is 2. To prepare the library, the immunoSEQ multiplex PCR assay was applied. A mixture of 60 forward primers for TCR Vbeta segments and 13 reverse primers for TCR Jbeta segments was used in the multiplex PCR. A multiplex PCR assay on genomic DNA amplified the CDR3 region of rearranged TCR beta genes. The Illumina HiSeq System was used to sequence the amplified TCR beta libraries as 87-base-pair reads. Per the original workflow: A later analysis counted approximately 84 million unique TCR beta chains across the roughly 700 repertoires, and 9.5 million to 11 million of these chains were shared by at least two donors. A nearest-neighbor algorithm error-corrected the raw reads and collapsed the reads into unique sequences, merging closely related sequences to remove PCR and sequencing errors. Alignment of CDR3 sequences to IMGT reference sequences was used to assign V, D and J gene segments. Each retained sequence needed at least a six-nucleotide match to both a V gene segment and a J gene segment. Rearrangements were classified as productive when the CDR3 lacked stop codons and remained in frame with V and J, and all other rearrangements were classified as non-productive. CDR3 was defined by IMGT convention, running from the second conserved V-encoded cysteine to the conserved J-encoded phenylalanine. Sequences without an unambiguous match to a single V gene segment were excluded from the earlier analysis of a few hundred of the donors. In an earlier analysis of 450 to 700 of the donors, V segments were called functional above 56.7% productive rearrangements and were called segregating when the between-donor standard deviation exceeded 5%. To diagnose cytomegalovirus status from the catalog of TCR beta chain sequences, a statistical classification framework was built. In a later analysis, TCR nucleotide sequences were compared against IMGT/GENE-DB human TR gene sequences so that V and J genes could be assigned. A later analysis assigned CDR3 sequences and most-parsimonious VDJ recombination scenarios with the TCRdist pipeline. In a later analysis, every TCR beta chain was defined by the combination of its CDR3 amino acid sequence and its V-gene family, and reads without a unique V-gene family were dropped. As a way to deal with suspected cross-contamination and a sequencing artifact, a later analysis dropped hundreds of nucleotide sequences that were highly shared and had low generation probability. A later analysis calculated a clonal expansion index for each public chain from normalized within-repertoire ranks of inferred template counts. In a later analysis, generation probabilities were computed with a VDJ recombination model fitted to out-of-frame rearrangements, and the resulting probabilities were checked against IGoR. Hypergeometric tests were used in a later analysis to score TCR-TCR, TCR-HLA and TCR-CMV co-occurrence, with a repertoire-size bias correction applied to the TCR pairs. False discovery rates were estimated in a later analysis by permuting HLA or CMV assignments 20 times. In a later analysis, co-occurring TCRs were grouped using DBSCAN, with TCRdist sequence similarity added in when clustering inside HLA-allele-positive subsets. Repertoires with fewer than 30,000 or more than 120,000 public chains, plus five repertoires with anomalous nucleotide sharing, were excluded from co-occurrence clustering. Not all clones reach the TCRdb copy of this immuneACCESS table, which keeps in-frame sequences only. Checked studies attribute under half of the gap to unresolved V genes and leave the rest unexplained. V and J calls and clone size are given by that table; D and trimming were obtained from the DNA. The sample has about 160,000 clones on record, approximately 79% of them singletons. The ten top clones hold approximately 7.1% of the sample.

The cohort was made up of 650 to 700 healthy bone marrow donors. At the time of sampling, all cohort members were nominally healthy, though unrecorded immune exposures were likely present. The donor was CMV seropositive and belonged to the group of 250 to 300 seropositive cohort members. A peripheral blood sample was collected from each donor, and TCR beta sequencing was performed on peripheral blood mononuclear cells. Genomic DNA extraction from the blood cell samples was performed with the Qiagen DNeasy Blood Extraction Kit. To note about this clone: Its antigen is currently not known. Within one base of it there is no much larger clone, and no base qualities were kept.

The rearrangement joined TRBV5-1 to TRBJ2-7; a stretch of 8 junction bases matches TRBD1. The TCR originated in a man aged 40-50 years in good health and CMV-seropositive. Sequencing input: PBMCs. The CDR3 reads as follows: CASSRGQAYEQYF. The DNA sequence follows: TGCGCCAGCAGCAGGGGACAGGCCTACGAGCAGTACTTC.